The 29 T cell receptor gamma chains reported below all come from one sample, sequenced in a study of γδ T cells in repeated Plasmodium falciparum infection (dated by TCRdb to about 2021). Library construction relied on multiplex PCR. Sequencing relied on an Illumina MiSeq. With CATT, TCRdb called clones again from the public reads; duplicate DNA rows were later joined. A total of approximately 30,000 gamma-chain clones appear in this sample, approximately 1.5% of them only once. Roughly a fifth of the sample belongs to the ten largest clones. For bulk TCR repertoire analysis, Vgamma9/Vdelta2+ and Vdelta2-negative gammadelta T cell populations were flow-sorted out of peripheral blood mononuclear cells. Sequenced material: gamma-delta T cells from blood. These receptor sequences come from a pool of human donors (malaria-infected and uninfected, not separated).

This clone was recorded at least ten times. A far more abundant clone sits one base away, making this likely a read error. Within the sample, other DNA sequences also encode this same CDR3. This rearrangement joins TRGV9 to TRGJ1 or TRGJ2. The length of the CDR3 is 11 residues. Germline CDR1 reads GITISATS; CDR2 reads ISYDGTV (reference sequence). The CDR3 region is CALWEFLKKLF. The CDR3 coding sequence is TGTGCCCTGTGGGAGTTTCTTAAGAAACTCTTT.

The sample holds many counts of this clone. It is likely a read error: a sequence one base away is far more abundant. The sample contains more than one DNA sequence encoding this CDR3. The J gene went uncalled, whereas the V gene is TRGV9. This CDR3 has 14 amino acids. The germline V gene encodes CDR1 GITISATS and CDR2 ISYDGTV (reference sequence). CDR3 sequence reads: CALWEDENYYKKLF. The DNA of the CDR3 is TGTGCCTTGTGGGAGGACGAGAATTATTATAAGAAGCTCTTT.

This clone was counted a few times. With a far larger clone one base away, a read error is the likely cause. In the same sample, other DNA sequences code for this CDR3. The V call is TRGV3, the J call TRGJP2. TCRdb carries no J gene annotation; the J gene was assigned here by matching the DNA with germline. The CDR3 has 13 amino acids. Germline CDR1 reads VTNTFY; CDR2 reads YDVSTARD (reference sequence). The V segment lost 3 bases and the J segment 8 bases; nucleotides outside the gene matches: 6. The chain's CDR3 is CATWDSGDWIKTF. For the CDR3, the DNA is TGTGCCACCTGGGACTCGGGCGATTGGATCAAGACGTTT.

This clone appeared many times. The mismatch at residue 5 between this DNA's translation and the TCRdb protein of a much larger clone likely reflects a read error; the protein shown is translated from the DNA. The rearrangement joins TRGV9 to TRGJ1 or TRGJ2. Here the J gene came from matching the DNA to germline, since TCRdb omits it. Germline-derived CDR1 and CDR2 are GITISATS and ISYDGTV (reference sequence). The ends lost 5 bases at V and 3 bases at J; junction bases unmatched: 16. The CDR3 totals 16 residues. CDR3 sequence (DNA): TGTGCCTTGTGGGGGGTCATCGGGGGAGCTTATTATAAGAAACTCTTT. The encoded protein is CALWGVIGGAYYKKLF.

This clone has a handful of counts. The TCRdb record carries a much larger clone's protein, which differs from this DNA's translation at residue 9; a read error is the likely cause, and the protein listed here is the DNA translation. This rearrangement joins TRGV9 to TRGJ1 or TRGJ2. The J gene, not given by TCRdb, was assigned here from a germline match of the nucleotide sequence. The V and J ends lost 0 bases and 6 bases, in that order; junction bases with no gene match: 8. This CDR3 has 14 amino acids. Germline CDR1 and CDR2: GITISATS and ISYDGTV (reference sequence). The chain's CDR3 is CALWEVRFCYKKLF. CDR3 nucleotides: TGTGCCTTGTGGGAGGTGCGTTTTTGTTATAAGAAACTCTTT.

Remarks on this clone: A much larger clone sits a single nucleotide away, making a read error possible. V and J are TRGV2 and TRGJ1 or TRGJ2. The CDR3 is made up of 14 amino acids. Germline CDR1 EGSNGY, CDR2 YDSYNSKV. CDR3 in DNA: TGTGCCACCTGGGACGGCCTGTTTGGTTATAAGAAGCTCTTT. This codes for CATWDGLFGYKKLF.

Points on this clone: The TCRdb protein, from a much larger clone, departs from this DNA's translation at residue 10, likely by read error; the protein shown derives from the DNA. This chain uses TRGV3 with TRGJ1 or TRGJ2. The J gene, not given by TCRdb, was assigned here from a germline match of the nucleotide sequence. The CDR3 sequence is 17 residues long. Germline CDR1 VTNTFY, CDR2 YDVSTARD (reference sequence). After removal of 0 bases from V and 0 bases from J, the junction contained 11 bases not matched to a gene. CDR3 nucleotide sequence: TGTGCCACCTGGGACAGGCGACAGCCCGCGAATTATTATAAGAAACTCTTT. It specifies CATWDRRQPANYYKKLF.

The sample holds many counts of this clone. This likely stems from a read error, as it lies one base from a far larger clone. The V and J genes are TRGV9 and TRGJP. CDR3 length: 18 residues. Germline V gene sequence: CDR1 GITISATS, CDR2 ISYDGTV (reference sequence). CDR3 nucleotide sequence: TGTGCCTTGTGGGGGGTGCATGAATCAGAGTTGGGCAAAAAAATCAAGGTATTT. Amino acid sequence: CALWGVHESELGKKIKVF.

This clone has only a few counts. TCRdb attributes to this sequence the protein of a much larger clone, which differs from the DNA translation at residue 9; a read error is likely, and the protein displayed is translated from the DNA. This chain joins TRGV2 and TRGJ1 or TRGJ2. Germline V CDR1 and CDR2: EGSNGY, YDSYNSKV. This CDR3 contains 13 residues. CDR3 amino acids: CATWDGFYCKKLF. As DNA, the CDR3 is TGTGCCACCTGGGACGGATTTTATTGTAAGAAACTCTTT.

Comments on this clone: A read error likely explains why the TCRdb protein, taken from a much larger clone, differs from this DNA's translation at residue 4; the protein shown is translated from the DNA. The CDR3 here is CALGEAPHYKKLF. Written as DNA, the CDR3 is TGTGCCTTGGGGGAGGCTCCCCATTATAAGAAACTCTTT. This rearrangement joins TRGV9 to TRGJ1 or TRGJ2. Since TCRdb gives no J gene, matching the DNA to germline was used here to assign it. The CDR3 contains 13 residues. The germline V gene has CDR1 GITISATS and CDR2 ISYDGTV (reference sequence).

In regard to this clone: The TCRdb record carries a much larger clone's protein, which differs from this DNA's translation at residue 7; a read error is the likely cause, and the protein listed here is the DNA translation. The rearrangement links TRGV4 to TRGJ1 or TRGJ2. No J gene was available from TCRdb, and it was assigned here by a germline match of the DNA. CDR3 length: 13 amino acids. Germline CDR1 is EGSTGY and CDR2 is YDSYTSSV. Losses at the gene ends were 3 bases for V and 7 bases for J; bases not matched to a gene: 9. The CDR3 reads CATWDWRGYKKLF. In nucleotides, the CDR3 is TGTGCCACCTGGGATTGGCGCGGCTATAAGAAACTCTTT.

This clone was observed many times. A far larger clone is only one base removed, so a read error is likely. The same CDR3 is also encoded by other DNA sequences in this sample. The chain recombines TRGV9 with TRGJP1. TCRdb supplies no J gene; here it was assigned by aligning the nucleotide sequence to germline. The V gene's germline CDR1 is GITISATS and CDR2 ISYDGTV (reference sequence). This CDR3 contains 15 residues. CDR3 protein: CALWEVNTTGWFKIF. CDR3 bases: TGTGCCCTGTGGGAGGTTAATACCACTGGTTGGTTCAAGATATTT.

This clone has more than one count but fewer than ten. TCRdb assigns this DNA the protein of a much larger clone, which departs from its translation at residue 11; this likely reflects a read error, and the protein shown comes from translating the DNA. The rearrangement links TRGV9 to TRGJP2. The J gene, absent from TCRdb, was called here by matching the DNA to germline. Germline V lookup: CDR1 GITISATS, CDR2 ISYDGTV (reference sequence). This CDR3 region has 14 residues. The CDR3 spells CALWEGSNDWTKTF. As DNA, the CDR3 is TGTGCCTTGTGGGAGGGGAGTAATGATTGGACCAAGACGTTT.

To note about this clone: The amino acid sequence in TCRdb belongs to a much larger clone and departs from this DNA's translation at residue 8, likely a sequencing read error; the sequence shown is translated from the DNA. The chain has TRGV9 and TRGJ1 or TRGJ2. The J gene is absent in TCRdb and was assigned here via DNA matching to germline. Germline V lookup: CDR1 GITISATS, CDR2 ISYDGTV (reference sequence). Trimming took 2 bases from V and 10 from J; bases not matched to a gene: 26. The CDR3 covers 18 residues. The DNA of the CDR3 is TGTGCCTTGTGGGAGGGCCACACGGGTCCCATACGCTACCTAAAGAAACTCTTT. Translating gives CALWEGHTGPIRYLKKLF.

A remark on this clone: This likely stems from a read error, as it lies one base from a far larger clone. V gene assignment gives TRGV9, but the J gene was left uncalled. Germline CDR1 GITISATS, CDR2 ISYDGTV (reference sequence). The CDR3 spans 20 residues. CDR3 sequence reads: CALWEVRHLQGELGKKIKVF. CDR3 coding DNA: TGTGCCTTGTGGGAGGTGCGACATCTCCAGGGGGAGTTGGGCAAAAAAATCAAGGTGTTT.

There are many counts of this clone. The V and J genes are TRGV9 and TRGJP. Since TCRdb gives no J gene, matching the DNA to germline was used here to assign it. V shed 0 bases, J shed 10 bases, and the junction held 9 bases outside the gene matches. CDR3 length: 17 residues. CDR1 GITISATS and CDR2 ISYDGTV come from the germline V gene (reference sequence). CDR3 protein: CALWEVPGPLGKKIKVF. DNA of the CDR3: TGTGCCTTGTGGGAGGTGCCTGGTCCCTTGGGCAAAAAAATCAAGGTATTT.

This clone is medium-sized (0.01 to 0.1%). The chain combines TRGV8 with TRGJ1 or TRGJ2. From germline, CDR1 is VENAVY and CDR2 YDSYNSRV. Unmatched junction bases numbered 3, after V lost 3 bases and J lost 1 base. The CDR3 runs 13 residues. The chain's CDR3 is CATWDDNYYKKLF. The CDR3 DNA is TGTGCCACCTGGGATGACAATTATTATAAGAAACTCTTT.

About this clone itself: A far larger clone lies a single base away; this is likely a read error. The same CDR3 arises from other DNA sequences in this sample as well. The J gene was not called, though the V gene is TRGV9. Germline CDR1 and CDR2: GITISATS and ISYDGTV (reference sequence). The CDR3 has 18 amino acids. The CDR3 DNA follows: TGTGCCTTGTGGGAGGTGCAGCCCCAAGAGTTGGGCAAAAAAATCAAAGTATTT. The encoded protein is CALWEVQPQELGKKIKVF.

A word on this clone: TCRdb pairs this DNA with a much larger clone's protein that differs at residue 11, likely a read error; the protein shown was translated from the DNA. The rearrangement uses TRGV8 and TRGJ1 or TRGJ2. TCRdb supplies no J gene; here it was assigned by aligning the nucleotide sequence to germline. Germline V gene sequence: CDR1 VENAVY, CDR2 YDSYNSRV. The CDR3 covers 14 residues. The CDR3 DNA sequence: TGTGCCACCTGGGATAGAGCCTCGTATTATAGGAAACTCTTT. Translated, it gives CATWDRASYYRKLF.

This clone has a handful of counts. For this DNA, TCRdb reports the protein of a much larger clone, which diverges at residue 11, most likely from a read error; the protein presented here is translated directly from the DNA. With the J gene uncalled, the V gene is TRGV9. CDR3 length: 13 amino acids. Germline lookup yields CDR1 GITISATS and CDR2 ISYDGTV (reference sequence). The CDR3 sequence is CALWEEFRWFRIF. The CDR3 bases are TGTGCCTTGTGGGAAGAATTCCGTTGGTTCAGGATATTT.

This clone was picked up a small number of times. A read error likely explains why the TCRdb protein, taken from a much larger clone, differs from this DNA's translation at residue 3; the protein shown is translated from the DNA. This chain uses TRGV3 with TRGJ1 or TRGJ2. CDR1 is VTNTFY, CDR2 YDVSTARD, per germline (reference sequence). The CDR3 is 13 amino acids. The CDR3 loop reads CAPWDRPDYKKLF. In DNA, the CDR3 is TGTGCCCCCTGGGACAGGCCTGATTATAAGAAACTCTTT.

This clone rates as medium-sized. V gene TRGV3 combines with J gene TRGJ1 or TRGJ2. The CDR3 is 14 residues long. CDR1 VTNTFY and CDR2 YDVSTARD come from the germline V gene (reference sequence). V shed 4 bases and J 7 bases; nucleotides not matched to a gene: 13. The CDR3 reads CATWERPLRYKKLF. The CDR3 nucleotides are TGTGCCACCTGGGAAAGGCCCCTGAGGTATAAGAAACTCTTT.

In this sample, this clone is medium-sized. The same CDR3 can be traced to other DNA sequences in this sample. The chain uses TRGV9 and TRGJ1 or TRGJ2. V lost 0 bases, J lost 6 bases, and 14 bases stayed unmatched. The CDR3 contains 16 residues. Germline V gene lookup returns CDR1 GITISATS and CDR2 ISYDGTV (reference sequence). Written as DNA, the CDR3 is TGTGCCTTGTGGGAGGTGCAGGCCCTCCTTATTTATAAGAAACTCTTT. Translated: CALWEVQALLIYKKLF.

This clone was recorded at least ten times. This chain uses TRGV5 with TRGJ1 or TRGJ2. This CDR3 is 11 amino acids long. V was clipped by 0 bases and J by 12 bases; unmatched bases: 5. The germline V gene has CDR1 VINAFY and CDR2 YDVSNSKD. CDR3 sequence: CATWDRLLKLF. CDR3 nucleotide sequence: TGTGCCACCTGGGACAGGCTCTTGAAACTCTTT.

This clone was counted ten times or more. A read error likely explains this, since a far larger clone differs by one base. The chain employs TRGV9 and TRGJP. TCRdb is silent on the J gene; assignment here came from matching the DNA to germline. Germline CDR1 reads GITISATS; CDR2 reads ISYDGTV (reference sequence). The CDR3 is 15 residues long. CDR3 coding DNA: TGTGCCTTGTGGATGGAAGAGTTGGGTAAAAAAATCAAGGTATTT. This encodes CALWMEELGKKIKVF.

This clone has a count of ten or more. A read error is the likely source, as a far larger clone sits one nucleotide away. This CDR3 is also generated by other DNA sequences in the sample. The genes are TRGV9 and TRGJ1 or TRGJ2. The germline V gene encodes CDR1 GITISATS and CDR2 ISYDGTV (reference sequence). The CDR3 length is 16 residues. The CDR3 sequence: CALWEVIGGAYYKKLF. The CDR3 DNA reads TGCGCCTTGTGGGAGGTCATCGGGGGAGCTTATTATAAGAAACTCTTT.

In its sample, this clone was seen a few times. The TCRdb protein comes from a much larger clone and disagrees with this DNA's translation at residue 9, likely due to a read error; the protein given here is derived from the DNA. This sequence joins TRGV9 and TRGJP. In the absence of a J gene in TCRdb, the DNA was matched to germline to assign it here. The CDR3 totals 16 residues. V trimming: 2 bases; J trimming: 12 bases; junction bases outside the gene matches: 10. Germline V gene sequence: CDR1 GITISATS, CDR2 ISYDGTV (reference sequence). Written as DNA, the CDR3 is TGTGCCTTGTGGGAGGCCCCGAAGTCGGGCAAAAAAATCAAGGTATTT. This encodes CALWEAPKSGKKIKVF.

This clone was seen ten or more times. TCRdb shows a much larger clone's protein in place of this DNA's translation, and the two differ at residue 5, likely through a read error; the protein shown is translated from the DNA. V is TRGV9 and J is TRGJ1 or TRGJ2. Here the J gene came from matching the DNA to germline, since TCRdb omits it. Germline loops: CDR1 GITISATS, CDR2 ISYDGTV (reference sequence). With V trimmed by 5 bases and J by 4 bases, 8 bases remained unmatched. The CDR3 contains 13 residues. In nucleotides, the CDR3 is TGTGCCTTGTGGGGGGCAGGGTATTATAAGAAACTCTTT. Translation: CALWGAGYYKKLF.

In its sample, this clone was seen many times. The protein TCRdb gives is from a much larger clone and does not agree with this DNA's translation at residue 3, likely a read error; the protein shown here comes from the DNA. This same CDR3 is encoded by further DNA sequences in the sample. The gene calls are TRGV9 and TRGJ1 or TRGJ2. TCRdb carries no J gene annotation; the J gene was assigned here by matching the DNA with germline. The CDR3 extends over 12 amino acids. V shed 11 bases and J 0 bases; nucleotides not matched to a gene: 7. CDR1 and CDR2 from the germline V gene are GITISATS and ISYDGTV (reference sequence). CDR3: CASYPNYYKKLF. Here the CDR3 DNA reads TGTGCCTCGTACCCGAATTATTATAAGAAACTCTTT.